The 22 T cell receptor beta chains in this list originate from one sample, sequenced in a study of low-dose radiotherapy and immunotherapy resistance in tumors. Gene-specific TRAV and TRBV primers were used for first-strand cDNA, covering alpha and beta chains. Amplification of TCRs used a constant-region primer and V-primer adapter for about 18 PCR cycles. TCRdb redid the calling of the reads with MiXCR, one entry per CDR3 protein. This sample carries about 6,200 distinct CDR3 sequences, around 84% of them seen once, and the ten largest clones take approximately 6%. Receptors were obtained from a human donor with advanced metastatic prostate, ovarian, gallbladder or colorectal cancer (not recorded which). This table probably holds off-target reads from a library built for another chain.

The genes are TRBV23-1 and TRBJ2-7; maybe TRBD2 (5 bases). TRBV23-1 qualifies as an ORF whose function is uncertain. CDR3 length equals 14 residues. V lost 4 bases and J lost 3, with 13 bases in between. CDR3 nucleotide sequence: TGCGCCAGCAGTCGCGGGCCCAGTTACTACGAGCAGTACTTC. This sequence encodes CASSRGPSYYEQYF.

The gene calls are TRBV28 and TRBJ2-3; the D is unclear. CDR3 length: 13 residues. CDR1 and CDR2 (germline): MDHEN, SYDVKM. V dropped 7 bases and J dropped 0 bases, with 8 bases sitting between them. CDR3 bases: TGTGCCAGCACCGTCCAGAGCACAGATACGCAGTATTTT. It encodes CASTVQSTDTQYF. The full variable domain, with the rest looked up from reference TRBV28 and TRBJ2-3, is DVKVTQSSRYLVKRTGEKVFLECVQDMDHENMFWYRQDPGLGLRLIYFSYDVKMKEKGDIPEGYSVSREKKERFSLILESASTNQTSMYLCASTVQSTDTQYFGPGTRLTVL.

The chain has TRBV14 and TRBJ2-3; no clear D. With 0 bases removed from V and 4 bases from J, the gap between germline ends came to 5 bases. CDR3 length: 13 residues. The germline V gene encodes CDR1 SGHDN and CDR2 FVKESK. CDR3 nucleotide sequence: TGTGCCAGCAGCCAAGATATGGCAGATACGCAGTATTTT. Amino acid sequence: CASSQDMADTQYF.

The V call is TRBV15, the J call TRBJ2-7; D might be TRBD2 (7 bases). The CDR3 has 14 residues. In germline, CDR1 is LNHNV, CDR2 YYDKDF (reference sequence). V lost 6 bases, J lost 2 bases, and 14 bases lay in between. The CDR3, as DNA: TGTGCCACCAGACCCCCGGGGGGCACCTACGAGCAGTACTTC. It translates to CATRPPGGTYEQYF.

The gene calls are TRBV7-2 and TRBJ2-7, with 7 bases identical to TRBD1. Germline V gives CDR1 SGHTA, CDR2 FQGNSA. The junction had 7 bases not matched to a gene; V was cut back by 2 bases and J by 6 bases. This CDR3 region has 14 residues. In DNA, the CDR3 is TGTGCCAGCAGCTTATCGGACAGGTCGGTCGAGCAGTACTTC. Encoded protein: CASSLSDRSVEQYF.

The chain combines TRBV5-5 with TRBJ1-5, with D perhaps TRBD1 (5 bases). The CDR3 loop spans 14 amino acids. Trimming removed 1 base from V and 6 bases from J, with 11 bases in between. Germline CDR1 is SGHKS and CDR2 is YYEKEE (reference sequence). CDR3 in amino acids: CASSLWAGSQPQHF. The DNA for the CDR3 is TGTGCCAGCAGCTTGTGGGCAGGGAGTCAGCCCCAGCATTTT.

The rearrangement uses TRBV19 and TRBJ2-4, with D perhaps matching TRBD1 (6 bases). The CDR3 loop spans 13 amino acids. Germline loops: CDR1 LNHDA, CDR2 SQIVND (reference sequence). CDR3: CAQTGIPKNIQYF. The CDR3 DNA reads TGTGCACAAACAGGGATCCCCAAAAACATTCAGTACTTC.

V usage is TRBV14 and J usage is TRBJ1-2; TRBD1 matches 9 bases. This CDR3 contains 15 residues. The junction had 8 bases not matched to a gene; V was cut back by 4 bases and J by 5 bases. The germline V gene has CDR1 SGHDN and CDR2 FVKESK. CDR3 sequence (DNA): TGTGCCAGCAGCCGTCCGGGACAGGGAGCTTATGGCTACACCTTC. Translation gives CASSRPGQGAYGYTF. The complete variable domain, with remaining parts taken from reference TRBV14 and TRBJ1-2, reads EAGVTQFPSHSVIEKGQTVTLRCDPISGHDNLYWYRRVMGKEIKFLLHFVKESKQDESGMPNNRFLAERTGGTYSTLKVQPAELEDSGVYFCASSRPGQGAYGYTFGSGTRLTVV.

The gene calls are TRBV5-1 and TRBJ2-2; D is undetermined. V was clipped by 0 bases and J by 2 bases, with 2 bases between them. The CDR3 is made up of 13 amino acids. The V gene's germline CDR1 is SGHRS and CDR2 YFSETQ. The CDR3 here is CASSLGNTGELFF. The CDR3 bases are TGCGCCAGCAGCTTGGGAAACACCGGGGAGCTGTTTTTT.

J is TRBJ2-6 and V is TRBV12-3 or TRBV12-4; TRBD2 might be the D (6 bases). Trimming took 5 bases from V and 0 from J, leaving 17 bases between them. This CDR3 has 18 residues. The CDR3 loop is CASSPSNRGLSGANVLTF. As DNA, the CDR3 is TGTGCCAGCAGTCCTTCGAATAGGGGACTCTCTGGGGCCAACGTCCTGACTTTC.

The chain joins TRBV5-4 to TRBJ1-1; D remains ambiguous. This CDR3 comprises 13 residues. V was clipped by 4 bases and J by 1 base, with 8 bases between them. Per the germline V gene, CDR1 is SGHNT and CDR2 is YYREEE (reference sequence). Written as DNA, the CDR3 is TGTGCCAGCAGCCGCCAAGGGAACACTGAAGCTTTCTTT. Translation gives CASSRQGNTEAFF.

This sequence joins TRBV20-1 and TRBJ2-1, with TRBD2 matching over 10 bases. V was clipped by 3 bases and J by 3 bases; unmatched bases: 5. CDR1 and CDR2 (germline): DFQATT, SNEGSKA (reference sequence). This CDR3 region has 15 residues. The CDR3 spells CSASRLAGVYNEQFF. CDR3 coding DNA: TGCAGTGCTAGCCGTCTAGCGGGGGTCTACAATGAGCAGTTCTTC.

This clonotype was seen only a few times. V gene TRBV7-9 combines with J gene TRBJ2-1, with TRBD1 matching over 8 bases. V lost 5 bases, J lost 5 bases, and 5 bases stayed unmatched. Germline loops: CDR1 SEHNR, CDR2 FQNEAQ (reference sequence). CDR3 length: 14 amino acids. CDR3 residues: CASSLTQGDNEQFF. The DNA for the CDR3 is TGTGCCAGCAGCCTGACACAGGGGGACAATGAGCAGTTCTTC. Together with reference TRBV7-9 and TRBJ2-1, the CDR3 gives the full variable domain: DTGVSQNPRHKITKRGQNVTFRCDPISEHNRLYWYRQTLGQGPEFLTYFQNEAQLEKSRLLSDRFSAERPKGSFSTLEIQRTEQGDSAMYLCASSLTQGDNEQFFGPGTRLTVL.

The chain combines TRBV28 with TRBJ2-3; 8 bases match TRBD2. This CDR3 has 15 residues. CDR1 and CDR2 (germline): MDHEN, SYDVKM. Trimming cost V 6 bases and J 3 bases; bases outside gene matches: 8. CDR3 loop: CASSNSGVWTDTQYF. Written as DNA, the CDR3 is TGTGCCAGCAGCAATAGCGGGGTCTGGACAGATACGCAGTATTTT.

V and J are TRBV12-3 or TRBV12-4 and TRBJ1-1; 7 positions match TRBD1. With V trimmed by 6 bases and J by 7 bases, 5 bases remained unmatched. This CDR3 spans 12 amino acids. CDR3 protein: CASSSGQREAFF. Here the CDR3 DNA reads TGTGCCAGCAGCTCGGGACAGCGTGAAGCTTTCTTT.

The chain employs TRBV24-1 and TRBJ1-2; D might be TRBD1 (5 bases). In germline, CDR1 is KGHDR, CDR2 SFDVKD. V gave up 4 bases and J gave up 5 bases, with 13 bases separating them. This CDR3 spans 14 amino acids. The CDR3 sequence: CATSESGTDYGYTF. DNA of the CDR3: TGTGCCACCAGTGAATCCGGGACGGATTATGGCTACACCTTC.

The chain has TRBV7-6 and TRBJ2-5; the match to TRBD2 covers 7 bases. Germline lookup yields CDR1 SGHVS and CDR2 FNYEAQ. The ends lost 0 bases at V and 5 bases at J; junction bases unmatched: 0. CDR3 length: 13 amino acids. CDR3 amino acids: CASSLARGETQYF. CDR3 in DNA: TGTGCCAGCAGCTTAGCGCGGGGGGAGACCCAGTACTTC.

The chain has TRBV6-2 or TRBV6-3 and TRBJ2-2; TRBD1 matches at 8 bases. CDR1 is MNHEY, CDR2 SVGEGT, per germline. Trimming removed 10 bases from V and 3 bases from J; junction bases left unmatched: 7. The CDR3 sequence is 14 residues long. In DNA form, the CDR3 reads TGTGCCATATACAGGGGGAAGGACACCGGGGAGCTGTTTTTT. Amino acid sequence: CAIYRGKDTGELFF.

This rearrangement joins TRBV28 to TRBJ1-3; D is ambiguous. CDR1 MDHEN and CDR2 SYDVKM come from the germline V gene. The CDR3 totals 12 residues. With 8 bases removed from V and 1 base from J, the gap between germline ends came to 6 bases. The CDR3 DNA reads TGTGCCAGCTTGTCGTCTGGAAACACCATATATTTT. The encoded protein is CASLSSGNTIYF.

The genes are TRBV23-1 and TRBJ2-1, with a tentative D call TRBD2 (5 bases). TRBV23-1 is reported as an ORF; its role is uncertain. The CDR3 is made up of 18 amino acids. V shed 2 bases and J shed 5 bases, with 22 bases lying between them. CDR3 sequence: CASSQTLHTERGNNEQFF. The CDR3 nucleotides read TGCGCCAGCAGTCAAACCCTCCACACCGAGCGAGGGAACAATGAGCAGTTCTTC.

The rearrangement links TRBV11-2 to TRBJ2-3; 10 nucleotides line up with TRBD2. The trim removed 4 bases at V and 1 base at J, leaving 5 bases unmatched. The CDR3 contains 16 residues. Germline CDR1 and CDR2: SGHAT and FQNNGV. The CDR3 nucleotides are TGTGCCAGCAGCTCCAATCTAGCGGGAGGCACAGATACGCAGTATTTT. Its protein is CASSSNLAGGTDTQYF.

CDR3 coding DNA: TGTGCCAGCAGTTACGGCACCGGGGAGCTGTTTTTT. Translated, it gives CASSYGTGELFF. The J gene is TRBJ2-2, the V gene TRBV12-3 or TRBV12-4; D gene ambiguous. The CDR3 spans 12 residues. The V end lost 4 bases, the J end lost 4 bases, and 4 bases lay between the germline ends.